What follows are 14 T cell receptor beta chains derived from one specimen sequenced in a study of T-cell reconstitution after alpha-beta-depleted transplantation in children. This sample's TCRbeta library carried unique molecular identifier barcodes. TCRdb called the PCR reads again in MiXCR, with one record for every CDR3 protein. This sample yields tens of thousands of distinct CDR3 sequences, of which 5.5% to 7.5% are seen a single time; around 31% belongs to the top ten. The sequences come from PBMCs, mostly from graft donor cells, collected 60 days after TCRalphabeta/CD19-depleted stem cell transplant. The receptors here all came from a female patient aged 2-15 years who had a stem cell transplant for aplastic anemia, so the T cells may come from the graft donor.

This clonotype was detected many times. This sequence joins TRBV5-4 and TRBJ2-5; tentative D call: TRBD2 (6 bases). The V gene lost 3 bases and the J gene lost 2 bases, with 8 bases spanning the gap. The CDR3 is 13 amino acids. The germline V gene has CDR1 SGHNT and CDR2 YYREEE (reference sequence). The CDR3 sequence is CASSWGLQETQYF. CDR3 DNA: TGTGCCAGCAGCTGGGGACTGCAAGAGACCCAGTACTTC.

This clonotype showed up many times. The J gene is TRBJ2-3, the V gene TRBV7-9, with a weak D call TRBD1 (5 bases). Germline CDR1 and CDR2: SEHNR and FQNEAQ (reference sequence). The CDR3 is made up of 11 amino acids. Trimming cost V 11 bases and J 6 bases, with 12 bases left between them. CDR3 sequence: CAGAGWDTQYF. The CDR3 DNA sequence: TGTGCCGGCGCAGGGTGGGATACGCAGTATTTT.

Here the CDR3 DNA reads TGTGCCAGCAGTGCGGGCGGGGGGGCAAATGAGCAGTTCTTC. This codes for CASSAGGGANEQFF. V is TRBV6-1 and J is TRBJ2-1; 9 nucleotides agree with TRBD2. Germline CDR1 reads MNHNS; CDR2 reads SASEGT. The CDR3 is 14 amino acids. V was clipped by 4 bases and J by 7 bases; unmatched bases: 5.

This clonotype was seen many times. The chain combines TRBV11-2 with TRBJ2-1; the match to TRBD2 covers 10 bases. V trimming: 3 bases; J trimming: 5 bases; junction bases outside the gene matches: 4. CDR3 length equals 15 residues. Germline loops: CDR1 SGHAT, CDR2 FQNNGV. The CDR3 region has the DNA TGTGCCAGCAGCTTTCTAGCGGGAGTTGACAATGAGCAGTTCTTC. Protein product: CASSFLAGVDNEQFF. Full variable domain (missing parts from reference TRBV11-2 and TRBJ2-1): EAGVAQSPRYKIIEKRQSVAFWCNPISGHATLYWYQQILGQGPKLLIQFQNNGVVDDSQLPKDRFSAERLKGVDSTLKIQPAKLEDSAVYLCASSFLAGVDNEQFFGPGTRLTVL.

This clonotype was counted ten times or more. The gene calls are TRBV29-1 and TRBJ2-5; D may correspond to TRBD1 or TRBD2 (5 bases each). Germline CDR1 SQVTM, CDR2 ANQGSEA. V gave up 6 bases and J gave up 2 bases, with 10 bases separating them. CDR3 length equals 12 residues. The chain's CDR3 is CSVRDGQETQYF. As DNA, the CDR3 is TGCAGCGTCCGGGACGGACAAGAGACCCAGTACTTC.

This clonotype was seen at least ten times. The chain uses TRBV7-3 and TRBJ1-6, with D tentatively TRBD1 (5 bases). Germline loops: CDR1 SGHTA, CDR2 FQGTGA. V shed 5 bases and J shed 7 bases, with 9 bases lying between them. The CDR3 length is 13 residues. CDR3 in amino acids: CASSQDRNSPLHF. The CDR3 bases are TGTGCCAGCAGCCAAGACAGAAATTCACCCCTCCACTTT.

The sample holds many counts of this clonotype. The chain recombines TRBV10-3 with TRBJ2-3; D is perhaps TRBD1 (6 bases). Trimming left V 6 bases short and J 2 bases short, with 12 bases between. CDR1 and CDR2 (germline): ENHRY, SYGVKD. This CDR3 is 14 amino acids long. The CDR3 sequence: CAIRRGSNTDTQYF. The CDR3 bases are TGTGCCATCAGGAGGGGGAGCAACACAGATACGCAGTATTTT.

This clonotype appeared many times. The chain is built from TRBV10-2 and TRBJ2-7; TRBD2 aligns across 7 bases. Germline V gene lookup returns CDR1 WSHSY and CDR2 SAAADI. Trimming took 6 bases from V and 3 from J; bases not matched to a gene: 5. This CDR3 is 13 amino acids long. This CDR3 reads CASSASGYYEQYF. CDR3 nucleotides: TGCGCCAGCAGCGCTAGCGGCTACTACGAGCAGTACTTC.

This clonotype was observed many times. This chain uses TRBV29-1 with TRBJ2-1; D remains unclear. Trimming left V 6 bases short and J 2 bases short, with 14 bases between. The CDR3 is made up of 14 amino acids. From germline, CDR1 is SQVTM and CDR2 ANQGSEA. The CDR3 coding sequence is TGCAGCGTGGCTCGAGCTGGTCCCTACAATGAGCAGTTCTTC. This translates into CSVARAGPYNEQFF.

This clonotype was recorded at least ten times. The CDR3 DNA follows: TGTGCCAGCAGCTTAGGACGGGAGGGCCCCTACGAGCAGTACTTC. Its protein product is CASSLGREGPYEQYF. J is TRBJ2-7 and V is TRBV7-3; 8 positions agree with TRBD2. In germline, CDR1 is SGHTA, CDR2 FQGTGA. With 2 bases clipped from V and 2 bases from J, the junction kept 5 bases outside the gene matches. This CDR3 region has 15 residues.

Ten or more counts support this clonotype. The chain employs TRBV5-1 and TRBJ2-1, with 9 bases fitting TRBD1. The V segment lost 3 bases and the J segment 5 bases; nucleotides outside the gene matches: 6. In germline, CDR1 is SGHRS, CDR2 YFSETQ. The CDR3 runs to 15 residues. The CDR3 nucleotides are TGCGCCAGCAGCTCTGGACAGGGGACTAACAATGAGCAGTTCTTC. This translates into CASSSGQGTNNEQFF.

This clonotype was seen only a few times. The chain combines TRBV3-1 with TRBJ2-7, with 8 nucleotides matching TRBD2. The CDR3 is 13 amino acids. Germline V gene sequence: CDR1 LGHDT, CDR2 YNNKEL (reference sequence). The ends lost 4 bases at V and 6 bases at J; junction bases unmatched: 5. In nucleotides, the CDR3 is TGTGCCAGCAGCCGGGGACTAGACTCCGAGCAGTACTTC. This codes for CASSRGLDSEQYF.

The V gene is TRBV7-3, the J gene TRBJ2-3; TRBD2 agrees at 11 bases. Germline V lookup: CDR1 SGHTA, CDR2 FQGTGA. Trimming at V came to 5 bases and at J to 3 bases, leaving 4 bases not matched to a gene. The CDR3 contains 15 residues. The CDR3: CASSPGLAVTDTQYF. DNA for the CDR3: TGTGCCAGCAGCCCGGGACTAGCGGTGACAGATACGCAGTATTTT.

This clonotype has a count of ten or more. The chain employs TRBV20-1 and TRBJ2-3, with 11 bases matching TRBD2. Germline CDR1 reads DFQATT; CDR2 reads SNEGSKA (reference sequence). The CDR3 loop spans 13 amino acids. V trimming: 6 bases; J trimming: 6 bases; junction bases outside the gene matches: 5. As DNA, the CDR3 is TGCAGTGCGTTAGCGGGGGGGTGGGATACGCAGTATTTT. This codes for CSALAGGWDTQYF.